This T cell receptor (beta chain) was retrieved from a study of glioma-infiltrating T cells after dendritic cell vaccination. Amplification used 60 V beta primers and 13 J beta primers. Profiling relied on immunoSEQ multiplex PCR, and the TCRdb table lists in-frame clones only, not all of them. Of about 65,000 clones detected, around nine tenths appear once; the ten largest clones hold 9.5% to 13%. The time point is: after dendritic cell vaccination, including at tumor progression/relapse. The receptor comes from a human donor with glioblastoma. Sequencing was performed on blood, taken after dendritic cell vaccination.

The CDR3 DNA sequence: TGCGCCAGCAGCCGACAGGAGAACACTGAAGCTTTCTTT. Encoded protein: CASSRQENTEAFF. J is TRBJ1-1 and V is TRBV5-1; tentative D call: TRBD1 (6 bases). Germline V gene sequence: CDR1 SGHRS, CDR2 YFSETQ. CDR3 size: 13 residues. V was shortened by 4 bases and J by 1 base, with 8 bases between the two germline ends. Using reference TRBV5-1 and TRBJ1-1 for the parts outside the CDR3, the full variable domain is KAGVTQTPRYLIKTRGQQVTLSCSPISGHRSVSWYQQTPGQGLQFLFEYFSETQRNKGNFPGRFSGRQFSNSRSEMNVSTLELGDSALYLCASSRQENTEAFFGQGTRLTVV.